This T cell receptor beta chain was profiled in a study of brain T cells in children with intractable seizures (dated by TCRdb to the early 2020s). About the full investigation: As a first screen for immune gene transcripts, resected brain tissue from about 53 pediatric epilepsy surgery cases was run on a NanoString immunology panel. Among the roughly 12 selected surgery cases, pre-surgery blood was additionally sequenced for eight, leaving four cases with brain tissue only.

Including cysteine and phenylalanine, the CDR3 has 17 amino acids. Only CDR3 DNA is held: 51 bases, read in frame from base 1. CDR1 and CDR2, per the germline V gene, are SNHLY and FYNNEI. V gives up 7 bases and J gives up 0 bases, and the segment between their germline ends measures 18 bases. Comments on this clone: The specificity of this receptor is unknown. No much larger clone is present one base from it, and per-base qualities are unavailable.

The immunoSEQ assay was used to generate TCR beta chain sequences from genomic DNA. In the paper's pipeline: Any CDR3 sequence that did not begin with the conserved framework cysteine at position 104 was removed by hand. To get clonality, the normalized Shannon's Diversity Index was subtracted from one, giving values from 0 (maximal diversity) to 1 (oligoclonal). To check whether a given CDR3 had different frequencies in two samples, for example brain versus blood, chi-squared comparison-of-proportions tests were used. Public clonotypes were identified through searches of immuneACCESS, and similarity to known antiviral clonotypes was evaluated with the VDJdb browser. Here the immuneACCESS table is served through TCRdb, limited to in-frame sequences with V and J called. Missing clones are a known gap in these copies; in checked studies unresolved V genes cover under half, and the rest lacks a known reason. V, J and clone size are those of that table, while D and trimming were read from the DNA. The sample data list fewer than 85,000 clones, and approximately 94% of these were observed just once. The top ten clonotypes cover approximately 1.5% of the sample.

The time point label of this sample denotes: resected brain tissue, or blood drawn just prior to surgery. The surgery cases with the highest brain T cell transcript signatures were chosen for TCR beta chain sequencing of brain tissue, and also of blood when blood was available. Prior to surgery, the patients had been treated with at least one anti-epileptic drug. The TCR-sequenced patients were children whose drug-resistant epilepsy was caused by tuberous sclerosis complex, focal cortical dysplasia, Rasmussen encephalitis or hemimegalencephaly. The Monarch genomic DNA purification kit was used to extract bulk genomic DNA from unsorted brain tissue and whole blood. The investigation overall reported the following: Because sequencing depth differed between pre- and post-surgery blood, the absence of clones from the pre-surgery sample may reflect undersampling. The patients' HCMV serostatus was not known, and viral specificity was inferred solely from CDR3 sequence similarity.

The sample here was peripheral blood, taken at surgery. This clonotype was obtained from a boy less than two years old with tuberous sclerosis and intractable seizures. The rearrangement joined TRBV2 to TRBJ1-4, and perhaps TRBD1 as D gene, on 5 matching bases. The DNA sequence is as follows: TGTGCCAGCACCGACTGGGGGTATTTTGCAACTAATGAAAAACTGTTTTTT. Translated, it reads CASTDWGYFATNEKLFF.